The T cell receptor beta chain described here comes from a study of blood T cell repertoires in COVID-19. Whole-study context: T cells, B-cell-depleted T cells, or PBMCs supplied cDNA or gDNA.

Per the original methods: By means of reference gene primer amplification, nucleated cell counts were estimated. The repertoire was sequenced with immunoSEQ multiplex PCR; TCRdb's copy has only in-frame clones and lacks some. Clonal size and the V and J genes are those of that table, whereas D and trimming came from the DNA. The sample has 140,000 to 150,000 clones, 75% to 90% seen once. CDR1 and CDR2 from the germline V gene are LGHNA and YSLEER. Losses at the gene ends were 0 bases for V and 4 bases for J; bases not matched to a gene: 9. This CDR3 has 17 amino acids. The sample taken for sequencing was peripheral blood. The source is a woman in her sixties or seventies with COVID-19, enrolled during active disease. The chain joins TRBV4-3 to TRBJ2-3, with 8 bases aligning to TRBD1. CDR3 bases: TGCGCCAGCAGCCAAGATGGTGTAGGACAGGGTGCAGATACGCAGTATTTT. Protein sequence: CASSQDGVGQGADTQYF.